The T cell receptor beta chain under discussion was sequenced for a study of blood T cell repertoires in COVID-19. Study overall: Material from acute and convalescent COVID-19 was sourced from the United States, Italy and Spain. Sources were T cells, B-cell-depleted T cells, or PBMCs; the material itself was cDNA or gDNA.

As handled by the study authors: Nucleated cell number was recorded as an estimate derived from reference gene primer amplification. Measured with immunoSEQ multiplex PCR; TCRdb has only the in-frame clones, and not every one. The V and J calls and clone size were taken over from that table, and D and trimming were inferred from the DNA. The repertoire holds approximately 250,000 clones, with approximately 87% as singletons. Germline loops: CDR1 KGHSH, CDR2 LQKENI. With 2 bases removed from V and 10 bases from J, the gap between germline ends came to 12 bases. CDR3 length equals 14 residues. Sample: peripheral blood. This chain links TRBV18 with TRBJ1-6; no definite D call. The clonotype comes from a human donor in a cohort sampled during active COVID-19. The CDR3 DNA reads TGTGCCAGCTCACCAGAGTATCGGCGGTCACCCCTCCACTTT. Its translation is CASSPEYRRSPLHF.